These 18 T cell receptor beta chains were all obtained from the same sample, sequenced in a study of beta chain features in type 1 diabetes. The authors reverse transcribed all of the isolated RNA, so sequencing captured expressed TCRB transcripts. Assay used: immunoSEQ multiplex PCR; TCRdb lists only in-frame clones, some missing. Of 810,000 or so clones in the sample, 15% to 20% are singletons; the top ten hold 0.02% to 0.025%. Material for sequencing was naive CD4+ T cells from blood. These TCRs come from a woman in her late teens or twenties in good health.

The chain carries TRBV18 and TRBJ2-4; D is uncertain. The CDR3 has 14 amino acids. Germline values: CDR1 KGHSH, CDR2 LQKENI. Trimming shortened V by 3 bases and J by 8 bases, and 14 bases separated the two germline ends. CDR3 region: CASSPTSGVDIQYF. The DNA of the CDR3 is TGTGCCAGCTCACCTACATCAGGCGTGGACATTCAGTACTTC.

The chain links TRBV6-5 to TRBJ2-4, with D uncertain. The CDR3 has 13 residues. Germline V CDR1 and CDR2: MNHEY, SVGAGI. Trimming removed 7 bases from V and 0 bases from J, with 7 bases in between. CDR3 loop: CASMSGAKNIQYF. Here the CDR3 DNA reads TGTGCCAGCATGTCGGGAGCCAAAAACATTCAGTACTTC.

This clone was detected a few times. V and J are TRBV29-1 and TRBJ1-1; no firm D call. Germline lookup yields CDR1 SQVTM and CDR2 ANQGSEA. Between the trimmed V and J ends, which lost 1 base and 6 bases, there was a span of 9 bases. This CDR3 is built from 12 residues. CDR3 region: CSVEGAQSEAFF. As DNA, the CDR3 is TGCAGCGTTGAAGGGGCACAGTCTGAAGCTTTCTTT.

This chain uses TRBV25-1 with TRBJ1-4; the D gene is possibly TRBD1 (6 bases). The V and J ends lost 2 bases and 6 bases respectively, with 13 bases between them. Germline-derived CDR1 and CDR2 are MGHDK and SYGVNS. CDR3 length: 15 amino acids. For the CDR3, the DNA is TGTGCCAGCAGTGAAGGGGGGCCAGGGGATGAAAAACTGTTTTTT. As protein: CASSEGGPGDEKLFF. Filled out from reference TRBV25-1 and TRBJ1-4, the complete variable domain reads EADIYQTPRYLVIGTGKKITLECSQTMGHDKMYWYQQDPGMELHLIHYSYGVNSTEKGDLSSESTVSRIRTEHFPLTLESARPSHTSQYLCASSEGGPGDEKLFFGSGTQLSVL.

This clone turned up a few times. The chain employs TRBV4-3 and TRBJ2-1; no clear D gene. The germline V gene encodes CDR1 LGHNA and CDR2 YSLEER. The CDR3 has 14 amino acids. Trimming cost V 3 bases and J 3 bases, with 9 bases left between them. This CDR3 reads CASSQRHNYNEQFF. The CDR3 nucleotides read TGCGCCAGCAGCCAGAGGCACAACTACAATGAGCAGTTCTTC.

Only a few counts were recorded for this clone. This chain links TRBV7-9 with TRBJ1-2, with a weak D call TRBD1 (6 bases). Looked up from germline, CDR1 is SEHNR and CDR2 is FQNEAQ (reference sequence). V lost 0 bases to trimming and J lost 4 bases, with 18 bases between them. The CDR3 totals 17 residues. The chain's CDR3 is CASSLAGNRDKSYGYTF. The DNA for the CDR3 is TGTGCCAGCAGCTTAGCGGGAAACAGGGACAAGAGCTATGGCTACACCTTC.

The sample holds a few counts of this clone. This chain links TRBV7-6 with TRBJ1-2, with D unresolved. The CDR3 contains 12 residues. The ends were cut back, 4 bases at V and 7 bases at J, with 10 bases in the middle. Germline V lookup: CDR1 SGHVS, CDR2 FNYEAQ. In DNA form, the CDR3 reads TGTGCCAGCAGCTCTAGTAGTCGTGGCTACACCTTC. Translated: CASSSSSRGYTF.

CDR3 sequence (DNA): TGTGCCATCGGCAGAAACACTGAAGCTTTCTTT. Translation: CAIGRNTEAFF. This chain links TRBV10-3 with TRBJ1-1; D ambiguous. Trimming shortened V by 8 bases and J by 2 bases, and 6 bases separated the two germline ends. CDR1 is ENHRY and CDR2 is SYGVKD in the germline V gene. The CDR3 sequence is 11 residues long.

Note on this clone: One end of the junction is discordant with germline, which a read error may explain. The V call is TRBV19, the J call TRBJ1-5, with a weak D call TRBD1 (6 bases). There are 17 residues in the CDR3. The germline V gene has CDR1 LNHDA and CDR2 SQIVND (reference sequence). The CDR3 DNA sequence: TGTGCCAGTAAAGGCCGGGGGGCCCGGTGGAGCAGTCAGCCCCAGCATTTT. Its protein is CASKGRGARWSSQPQHF. Full variable domain (missing parts from reference TRBV19 and TRBJ1-5): DGGITQSPKYLFRKEGQNVTLSCEQNLNHDAMYWYRQDPGQGLRLIYYSQIVNDFQKGDIAEGYSVSREKKESFPLTVTSAQKNPTAFYLCASKGRGARWSSQPQHFGDGTRLSIL.

The chain uses TRBV4-3 and TRBJ2-2; 7 nucleotides match TRBD1. This CDR3 is 19 amino acids long. Germline-derived CDR1 and CDR2 are LGHNA and YSLEER. With 0 bases clipped from V and 5 bases from J, the junction kept 15 bases outside the gene matches. The DNA for the CDR3 is TGCGCCAGCAGCCAAGACCCTCCGTCTCACAGGGGTCGAACCGGGGAGCTGTTTTTT. This sequence encodes CASSQDPPSHRGRTGELFF.

This chain links TRBV7-2 with TRBJ2-3; D not certain. V shed 1 base and J shed 2 bases, with 10 bases lying between them. The CDR3 is 15 amino acids. Germline assignment: CDR1 SGHTA and CDR2 FQGNSA. Here the CDR3 reads CASSLDLLLTDTQYF. CDR3 nucleotide sequence: TGTGCCAGCAGCTTAGACCTACTCCTCACAGATACGCAGTATTTT. The full variable domain, rest sourced from reference TRBV7-2 and TRBJ2-3, is GAGVSQSPSNKVTEKGKDVELRCDPISGHTALYWYRQSLGQGLEFLIYFQGNSAPDKSGLPSDRFSAERTGGSVSTLTIQRTQQEDSAVYLCASSLDLLLTDTQYFGPGTRLTVL.

This clone has just a few counts. The chain is built from TRBV10-3 and TRBJ2-5; 11 bases fit TRBD2. CDR1 and CDR2 from the germline V gene are ENHRY and SYGVKD. This CDR3 region has 17 residues. Losses at the gene ends were 2 bases for V and 0 bases for J; bases not matched to a gene: 5. This CDR3 reads CAISEPRTSGYQETQYF. The CDR3 nucleotides read TGTGCCATCAGTGAGCCGAGGACTAGCGGGTACCAAGAGACCCAGTACTTC.

Only a few counts were recorded for this clone. This chain links TRBV2 with TRBJ1-2; 8 nucleotides align to TRBD1. V gave up 8 bases and J gave up 4 bases; unmatched junction bases: 9. Germline-derived CDR1 and CDR2 are SNHLY and FYNNEI. The CDR3 totals 14 residues. The CDR3 spells CASAPGGAGYGYTF. The DNA of the CDR3 is TGTGCCAGCGCGCCAGGGGGCGCGGGCTATGGCTACACCTTC.

The chain couples TRBV10-3 to TRBJ2-7; 8 bases agree with TRBD2. The V segment lost 8 bases and the J segment 4 bases; nucleotides outside the gene matches: 13. CDR3 length: 15 residues. The germline CDR1 and CDR2 sequences are ENHRY and SYGVKD. Written as DNA, the CDR3 is TGTGCCATCTCCCAAGGCCCTAGCGGGTCGTACGAGCAGTACTTC. Translated: CAISQGPSGSYEQYF.

The rearrangement links TRBV28 to TRBJ1-1; possibly TRBD1 for D (5 bases). Germline CDR1 reads MDHEN; CDR2 reads SYDVKM. The CDR3 totals 12 residues. Trimming shortened V by 8 bases and J by 0 bases, and 7 bases separated the two germline ends. Here the CDR3 reads CASGAMNTEAFF. The CDR3 bases are TGTGCCAGCGGGGCTATGAACACTGAAGCTTTCTTT.

The V gene is TRBV2, the J gene TRBJ1-1; no clear D. Germline V gene sequence: CDR1 SNHLY, CDR2 FYNNEI. This CDR3 has 13 residues. Trimming stripped 2 bases from V and 4 bases from J, with 8 bases between. CDR3 region: CASSELAGTEAFF. The DNA for the CDR3 is TGTGCCAGCAGTGAATTGGCGGGCACTGAAGCTTTCTTT.

This sequence joins TRBV19 and TRBJ1-1, with 11 nucleotides matching TRBD1. V lost 7 bases and J lost 4; bases outside the gene matches: 8. CDR1 is LNHDA and CDR2 is SQIVND in the germline V gene (reference sequence). The CDR3 is 15 amino acids. The CDR3 DNA reads as TGTGCCAGTACGGCCGGGACAGGGGGGTCCACTGAAGCTTTCTTT. Protein: CASTAGTGGSTEAFF.

This chain connects TRBV7-8 to TRBJ2-7; TRBD1 might be the D (6 bases). The germline gives CDR1 SGHVS, CDR2 FQNEAQ. Deletions cut 2 bases from V and 0 bases from J, with 8 bases between. There are 14 residues in the CDR3. The CDR3 nucleotides read TGTGCCAGCAGCTTACAGGGGTACTCCTACGAGCAGTACTTC. Protein: CASSLQGYSYEQYF.